These 18 T cell receptor beta chains originate from one sample sequenced in a study of blood T cells in healthy people across ages. Combining a sample-barcoded 5' primer with a J-beta primer mix, a second PCR ran for 7 to 11 cycles. TCRdb fed the 5' RACE reads into MiXCR, producing one record per CDR3 protein. The table has 2 million or so distinct CDR3 sequences, 49% seen once; the top ten hold around 2.1%. Material: blood. The receptors come from a woman aged 40 to 55 in good health.

The gene calls are TRBV7-8 and TRBJ2-5; D call uncertain. This CDR3 region has 15 residues. Trimming took off 2 bases at V and 4 bases at J, with 14 bases between the two ends. Germline-derived CDR1 and CDR2 are SGHVS and FQNEAQ. Here the CDR3 DNA reads TGTGCCAGCAGCTTATCGAAGGCCCCAGGAGAGACCCAGTACTTC. Residues: CASSLSKAPGETQYF.

The chain couples TRBV5-1 to TRBJ2-1; a possible D gene is TRBD1 (6 bases). V lost 2 bases and J 10 bases, leaving 16 bases between the germline ends. CDR1 is SGHRS and CDR2 is YFSETQ in the germline V gene. The length of the CDR3 is 14 residues. The CDR3 loop reads CASSFPQGPQEQFF. The DNA of the CDR3 is TGCGCCAGCAGCTTCCCACAGGGCCCGCAAGAGCAGTTCTTC.

This clonotype was observed a handful of times. The V call is TRBV20-1, the J call TRBJ2-1, with 9 bases that match TRBD2. V lost 1 base and J lost 5; bases outside the gene matches: 6. From germline, CDR1 is DFQATT and CDR2 SNEGSKA (reference sequence). This CDR3 comprises 15 residues. DNA for the CDR3: TGCAGTGCTAGAGTTCGCGGGGGGGCACACAATGAGCAGTTCTTC. It encodes CSARVRGGAHNEQFF.

The chain recombines TRBV7-9 with TRBJ2-5, with TRBD2 matching over 9 bases. Unmatched junction bases numbered 2, after V lost 4 bases and J lost 5 bases. CDR3 length equals 13 residues. Germline CDR1 is SEHNR and CDR2 is FQNEAQ (reference sequence). The CDR3 sequence is CASSSGTSETQYF. The CDR3 region has the DNA TGTGCCAGCAGCTCAGGGACTAGCGAGACCCAGTACTTC.

This clonotype was observed a handful of times. The CDR3 sequence is CASTSYLLAGGRNEQFF. The DNA for the CDR3 is TGCGCCAGCACCTCATATTTACTAGCGGGGGGGCGAAATGAGCAGTTCTTC. The chain uses TRBV5-1 and TRBJ2-1; 13 positions match TRBD2. Germline trimming cut 6 bases from V and 7 bases from J; bases unmatched to any gene: 13. The CDR3 length is 17 residues. CDR1 SGHRS and CDR2 YFSETQ come from the germline V gene. Filled out from reference TRBV5-1 and TRBJ2-1, the complete variable domain reads KAGVTQTPRYLIKTRGQQVTLSCSPISGHRSVSWYQQTPGQGLQFLFEYFSETQRNKGNFPGRFSGRQFSNSRSEMNVSTLELGDSALYLCASTSYLLAGGRNEQFFGPGTRLTVL.

This clonotype was picked up a small number of times. The chain couples TRBV10-2 to TRBJ1-2; D gene uncertain. CDR1 WSHSY and CDR2 SAAADI come from the germline V gene. The CDR3 length is 13 residues. The V end was cut by 5 bases, the J end by 6 bases, with 13 bases between. CDR3 DNA sequence: TGCGCCAGCAGTATCGGCCCGAGGGATGGCTACACCTTC. Encoded protein: CASSIGPRDGYTF.

V and J are TRBV28 and TRBJ2-1, with D unclear. The germline V gene has CDR1 MDHEN and CDR2 SYDVKM. Trimming cost V 1 base and J 13 bases, with 8 bases left between them. This CDR3 has 11 amino acids. The CDR3 coding sequence is TGTGCCAGCAGTTTATCGGCGGCCCAGTTCTTC. It specifies CASSLSAAQFF.

A few counts support this clonotype. The chain is built from TRBV7-9 and TRBJ2-7; TRBD2 agrees at 9 bases. Looked up from germline, CDR1 is SEHNR and CDR2 is FQNEAQ (reference sequence). The CDR3 consists of 16 residues. V was clipped by 3 bases and J by 1 base; unmatched bases: 7. This chain's CDR3 is CASSLGSGGHSYEQYF. CDR3 DNA sequence: TGTGCCAGCAGCTTGGGTAGCGGGGGCCATTCCTACGAGCAGTACTTC.

The V gene is TRBV4-1, the J gene TRBJ2-1; 8 bases match TRBD2. V shed 5 bases, J shed 3 bases, and the junction held 6 bases outside the gene matches. The germline V gene has CDR1 MGHRA and CDR2 YSYEKL. CDR3 length: 15 amino acids. CDR3 coding DNA: TGCGCCAGCAGCACCGGGGGGGGTGACTACAATGAGCAGTTCTTC. It translates to CASSTGGGDYNEQFF.

The chain employs TRBV6-5 and TRBJ1-1; 10 nucleotides line up with TRBD1. The CDR3 is 17 amino acids. CDR1 is MNHEY and CDR2 is SVGAGI in the germline V gene. V shed 0 bases, J shed 4 bases, and the junction held 8 bases outside the gene matches. CDR3 region: CASSYSGTGDVGTEAFF. CDR3 nucleotides: TGTGCCAGCAGTTACTCGGGGACAGGGGATGTCGGCACTGAAGCTTTCTTT.

The chain uses TRBV11-2 and TRBJ1-1, with 11 positions matching TRBD1. V dropped 6 bases and J dropped 8; count of bases not matched to a gene: 5. Germline loops: CDR1 SGHAT, CDR2 FQNNGV. The CDR3 is 13 amino acids. CDR3 loop: CASRRTGGAEAFF. The CDR3 coding sequence is TGTGCCAGCAGACGGACAGGGGGCGCGGAAGCTTTCTTT.

The chain recombines TRBV18 with TRBJ2-4; unclear D gene. The end of the DNA fits TRBJ2-7 better, so the J call may be wrong. This CDR3 has 14 residues. The germline CDR1 and CDR2 sequences are KGHSH and LQKENI. The CDR3 loop reads CASSPPSRIYEQYF. For the CDR3, the DNA is TGTGCCAGCTCACCACCGTCCAGGATCTACGAGCAGTACTTC.

This rearrangement joins TRBV6-2 or TRBV6-3 to TRBJ2-6; D may be TRBD1 or TRBD2 (5 bases each). This CDR3 is 19 amino acids long. V shed 2 bases and J shed 0 bases, with 17 bases lying between them. Germline CDR1 and CDR2: MNHEY and SVGEGT. In DNA form, the CDR3 reads TGTGCCAGCAGTTACATGGGCAGGGAGAGGATCTCTGGGGCCAACGTCCTGACTTTC. It yields the protein CASSYMGRERISGANVLTF.

In this sample, this clonotype turned up a few times. V usage is TRBV6-2 or TRBV6-3 and J usage is TRBJ2-1; 13 bases fit TRBD2. Germline assignment: CDR1 MNHEY and CDR2 SVGEGT. The CDR3 has 18 amino acids. Trimming removed 4 bases from V and 8 bases from J; junction bases left unmatched: 14. In nucleotides, the CDR3 is TGTGCCAGCAGTTCGCTGAAAAAACTAGCGGGGGGGAATTATGAGCAGTTCTTC. As protein: CASSSLKKLAGGNYEQFF.

The rearrangement uses TRBV5-1 and TRBJ2-3, with 12 bases identical to TRBD2. With 3 bases clipped from V and 5 bases from J, the junction kept 7 bases outside the gene matches. The length of the CDR3 is 16 residues. The germline V gene encodes CDR1 SGHRS and CDR2 YFSETQ. The CDR3 DNA sequence: TGCGCCAGCAGCTACCGGACTAGCGGGGCGGTAGATACGCAGTATTTT. This translates into CASSYRTSGAVDTQYF.

This clonotype was counted between two and nine times. The chain recombines TRBV29-1 with TRBJ2-3, with D unresolved. Germline V gives CDR1 SQVTM, CDR2 ANQGSEA. V was pared by 3 bases and J by 2 bases, with 3 bases between. The CDR3 has 11 residues. The CDR3 nucleotides are TGCAGCGTTGATACCACAGATACGCAGTATTTT. Translating gives CSVDTTDTQYF.

The chain combines TRBV6-7 with TRBJ2-5, with 10 bases matching TRBD1. TRBV6-7 is reported as an ORF; its role is uncertain. The CDR3 is 18 amino acids. J was trimmed by 3 bases and V by 6 bases; bases with no gene match: 16. CDR3 bases: TGTGCCAGCAGCCCGACAGGGGGCGCCGATCCCCCCGAAGAGACCCAGTACTTC. It translates to CASSPTGGADPPEETQYF.

V and J are TRBV7-2 and TRBJ1-5; 12 nucleotides line up with TRBD1. From germline, CDR1 is SGHTA and CDR2 FQGNSA. The CDR3 length is 17 residues. Trimming took 5 bases from V and 7 from J; bases not matched to a gene: 12. CDR3: CASSRLGDRGLGQPQHF. Written as DNA, the CDR3 is TGTGCCAGCAGCCGGCTGGGGGACAGGGGGCTAGGGCAGCCCCAGCATTTT. The full variable domain, with the rest looked up from reference TRBV7-2 and TRBJ1-5, is GAGVSQSPSNKVTEKGKDVELRCDPISGHTALYWYRQSLGQGLEFLIYFQGNSAPDKSGLPSDRFSAERTGGSVSTLTIQRTQQEDSAVYLCASSRLGDRGLGQPQHFGDGTRLSIL.